The clone carrying this T cell receptor (beta chain) occurred a few times. Its target is unknown. TCRdb used MiXCR to reprocess the RT-PCR reads, holding one entry per CDR3 protein. The data show 650,000 to 700,000 distinct CDR3 sequences, approximately 15% seen once. The data belong to a study of response to subunit inactivated influenza vaccine. Study-wide findings and caveats: Researchers suggested that each seasonal influenza vaccination recruits few new T cells.

J gave up 7 bases and V 6 bases, and 10 bases lay outside the gene matches. The CDR3 runs 15 residues. The material was PBMCs from blood, obtained about 13 days after vaccination. The TCR comes from a man in his forties or fifties who received an inactivated influenza vaccine. The chain couples TRBV12-3 or TRBV12-4 to TRBJ2-2; 8 positions match TRBD2. DNA of the CDR3: TGTGCCAGCAGCCTGGGGGTAGCGGGGATCGGGGAGCTGTTTTTT. Translation: CASSLGVAGIGELFF.